Listed below are T cell receptor beta chains from one sample, sequenced in a study of OX40 agonist ivuxolimab in advanced cancers. TCRdb's table, derived via immunoSEQ multiplex PCR, lists solely in-frame clones and lacks some. The sample consists of about 71,000 clones, roughly nine tenths of them appearing once. The sample consisted of CD4+ or CD8+ T cells sorted from blood, taken in a trial of the OX40 agonist ivuxolimab. The receptor source for this set is an adult with an advanced solid tumor such as melanoma, head and neck, liver or kidney cancer. CDR3s include the opening cysteine and the closing phenylalanine or tryptophan. D genes are given only for firm matches. Where a row states a size, it is once, few, many or the class of an expanded clone; other rows omit it.

abundance: -; j_gene: TRBJ1-5; v_gene: TRBV27; len: 14; d_gene: -; CDR3nt: TGTGCCAGCAGTTCTGGCAGGGTAAATCAGCCCCAGCATTTT; CDR3aa: CASSSGRVNQPQHF
abundance: -; j_gene: TRBJ2-1; v_gene: TRBV6-1; len: 15; d_gene: -; CDR3nt: TGTGCCAGCAGGACTACCGCAAGCTCCTACAATGAGCAGTTCTTC; CDR3aa: CASRTTASSYNEQFF
abundance: -; j_gene: TRBJ2-7; v_gene: TRBV6-1; len: 13; d_gene: -; CDR3nt: TGTGCCAGCAGGGGGGTAGCTACCTACGAGCAGTACTTC; CDR3aa: CASRGVATYEQYF
abundance: -; j_gene: TRBJ1-3; v_gene: TRBV18; len: 14; d_gene: -; CDR3nt: TGTGCCAGCTCACCACAGGCACTCGGAAACACCATATATTTT; CDR3aa: CASSPQALGNTIYF
abundance: -; j_gene: TRBJ2-7; v_gene: TRBV7-9; len: 13; d_gene: -; CDR3nt: TGTGCCAGCAGCGCCGTGACTGGCTACGAGCAGTACTTC; CDR3aa: CASSAVTGYEQYF
abundance: -; j_gene: TRBJ1-1; v_gene: TRBV25-1; len: 16; d_gene: TRBD1; CDR3nt: TGTGCCAGCAGTGAACGTCAGACAGGGTTGAACACTGAAGCTTTCTTT; CDR3aa: CASSERQTGLNTEAFF
abundance: -; j_gene: TRBJ2-7; v_gene: TRBV4-3; len: 15; d_gene: -; CDR3nt: TGCGCCAGCAGCCAAGATAGGGCAGGGGCGTACGAGCAGTACTTC; CDR3aa: CASSQDRAGAYEQYF
abundance: -; j_gene: TRBJ2-1; v_gene: TRBV28; len: 16; d_gene: -; CDR3nt: TGTGCCAGCACCCCGGTCGGCGGGCTCTCCTACAATGAGCAGTTCTTC; CDR3aa: CASTPVGGLSYNEQFF
abundance: -; j_gene: TRBJ2-7; v_gene: TRBV7-9; len: 16; d_gene: TRBD2; CDR3nt: TGTGCCAGCAGCCTAGTTACTAGCGGAGACTCCTACGAGCAGTACTTC; CDR3aa: CASSLVTSGDSYEQYF
abundance: -; j_gene: TRBJ2-5; v_gene: TRBV7-9; len: 12; d_gene: -; CDR3nt: TGTGCCAGCAAATACGGGGGCGAGACCCAGTACTTC; CDR3aa: CASKYGGETQYF
abundance: -; j_gene: TRBJ1-1; v_gene: TRBV7-9; len: 15; d_gene: -; CDR3nt: TGTGCCAGCAGCTTAGCCGATGTCGGGAACACTGAAGCTTTCTTT; CDR3aa: CASSLADVGNTEAFF
abundance: -; j_gene: TRBJ2-7; v_gene: TRBV7-3; len: 15; d_gene: -; CDR3nt: TGTGCCAGCAGCCCCTTCGACAAAACAGACCACGAGCAGTACTTC; CDR3aa: CASSPFDKTDHEQYF
abundance: -; j_gene: TRBJ2-7; v_gene: TRBV12-2; len: 15; d_gene: -; CDR3nt: TGTGCAAGTCGCTTAGGACTAGCATTTCTCGACGAGCAGTACTTC; CDR3aa: CASRLGLAFLDEQYF
abundance: -; j_gene: TRBJ1-1; v_gene: TRBV4-2; len: 14; d_gene: -; CDR3nt: TGTGCCAGCAGCCAAGATTATACGGGAACTGAAGCTTTCTTT; CDR3aa: CASSQDYTGTEAFF
abundance: few; j_gene: TRBJ2-7; v_gene: TRBV28; len: 13; d_gene: TRBD2; CDR3nt: TGTGCCAGCAGTTCCGGGACTAACTACGAGCAGTACTTC; CDR3aa: CASSSGTNYEQYF
abundance: -; j_gene: TRBJ2-2; v_gene: TRBV7-9; len: 15; d_gene: -; CDR3nt: TGTGCCAGCAGCTTTAGGGAGAAGGGGAGCGGGGAGCTGTTTTTT; CDR3aa: CASSFREKGSGELFF
abundance: -; j_gene: TRBJ1-5; v_gene: TRBV19; len: 16; d_gene: -; CDR3nt: TGTGCCAGTAGTATAAGTCGGACGGATAGCAATCAGCCCCAGCATTTT; CDR3aa: CASSISRTDSNQPQHF
abundance: once; j_gene: TRBJ1-2; v_gene: TRBV27; len: 14; d_gene: TRBD1; CDR3nt: TGTGCCAGCAGTTCCCTCGGGACAGTATATGGCTACACCTTC; CDR3aa: CASSSLGTVYGYTF
abundance: -; j_gene: TRBJ2-7; v_gene: TRBV19; len: 11; d_gene: -; CDR3nt: TGTGCCAGTAGTACCGGCTACGAGCAGTACTTC; CDR3aa: CASSTGYEQYF
abundance: -; j_gene: TRBJ2-1; v_gene: TRBV4-2; len: 17; d_gene: TRBD2; CDR3nt: TGTGCCAGCAGCCAAGTCGTCACTAGCGGGAGTCCAGATGAGCAGTTCTTC; CDR3aa: CASSQVVTSGSPDEQFF
abundance: -; j_gene: TRBJ2-1; v_gene: TRBV7-7; len: 13; d_gene: -; CDR3nt: TGTGCTAGCAGCTTAGTTGGACGTGCGGAGCAGTTCTTC; CDR3aa: CASSLVGRAEQFF
abundance: -; j_gene: TRBJ2-3; v_gene: TRBV6-5; len: 15; d_gene: -; CDR3nt: TGTGCCAGCAGTCAGACAAGACCTCGCACAGATACGCAGTATTTT; CDR3aa: CASSQTRPRTDTQYF
abundance: -; j_gene: TRBJ2-1; v_gene: TRBV10-1; len: 19; d_gene: TRBD2; CDR3nt: TGCGCCAGCAGTGAGTCGACTAGCGGGGGGCCAAGCTCCTACAATGAGCAGTTCTTC; CDR3aa: CASSESTSGGPSSYNEQFF
abundance: -; j_gene: TRBJ2-1; v_gene: TRBV2; len: 15; d_gene: TRBD2; CDR3nt: TGTGCCAGCATTGGACTAGCGGGAGGAGTTGGTGAGCAGTTCTTC; CDR3aa: CASIGLAGGVGEQFF
abundance: -; j_gene: TRBJ1-1; v_gene: TRBV28; len: 16; d_gene: -; CDR3nt: TGTGCCAGCACCCCCCTCTTCGGGGAGTCGGAGACTGAAGCTTTCTTT; CDR3aa: CASTPLFGESETEAFF
abundance: -; j_gene: TRBJ1-2; v_gene: TRBV18; len: 13; d_gene: TRBD1; CDR3nt: TGTGCCAGCTCACACCGGGACAGGGAGGGCTACACCTTC; CDR3aa: CASSHRDREGYTF
abundance: -; j_gene: TRBJ2-1; v_gene: TRBV9; len: 16; d_gene: TRBD2; CDR3nt: TGTGCCAGCAGCGTAGACCCAGCGGGAGAATTTAATGAGCAGTTCTTC; CDR3aa: CASSVDPAGEFNEQFF
abundance: once; j_gene: TRBJ1-1; v_gene: TRBV7-9; len: 12; d_gene: -; CDR3nt: TGTGCCAGCAGCCCGGGTGGCACTGAAGCTTTCTTT; CDR3aa: CASSPGGTEAFF
abundance: -; j_gene: TRBJ1-2; v_gene: TRBV12-5; len: 16; d_gene: -; CDR3nt: TGTGCTAGTGGTTTTGGGGTTCCGACTGAGGGCTATGGCTACACCTTC; CDR3aa: CASGFGVPTEGYGYTF
abundance: -; j_gene: TRBJ1-5; v_gene: TRBV27; len: 15; d_gene: TRBD1; CDR3nt: TGTGCCAGCAGTTCAGGGACAGGGGGCAATCAGCCCCAGCATTTT; CDR3aa: CASSSGTGGNQPQHF
abundance: -; j_gene: TRBJ1-2; v_gene: TRBV7-9; len: 12; d_gene: -; CDR3nt: TGTGCCAGCAGCCTCGATTACTATGGCTACACCTTC; CDR3aa: CASSLDYYGYTF
abundance: -; j_gene: TRBJ2-1; v_gene: TRBV27; len: 11; d_gene: -; CDR3nt: TGTGCCAGCAGTTTAGGCAATGAGCAGTTCTTC; CDR3aa: CASSLGNEQFF
abundance: -; j_gene: TRBJ1-2; v_gene: TRBV30; len: 13; d_gene: -; CDR3nt: TGTGCCTGGAGCCCTGGGACTGTGGGTGGCTACACCTTC; CDR3aa: CAWSPGTVGGYTF
abundance: -; j_gene: TRBJ1-5; v_gene: TRBV5-5; len: 16; d_gene: -; CDR3nt: TGTGCCAGCAGCTTCACAGGGCTTGGTAGCAATCAGCCCCAGCATTTT; CDR3aa: CASSFTGLGSNQPQHF
abundance: -; j_gene: TRBJ1-1; v_gene: TRBV11-2; len: 16; d_gene: TRBD1; CDR3nt: TGTGCCAGCAGCCTATGGGACAGGGGTGGCGTTACTGAAGCTTTCTTT; CDR3aa: CASSLWDRGGVTEAFF
abundance: -; j_gene: TRBJ1-1; v_gene: TRBV6-5; len: 15; d_gene: -; CDR3nt: TGTGCCAGCAGTTACTCGAGTGCTGGGTACACTGAAGCTTTCTTT; CDR3aa: CASSYSSAGYTEAFF
abundance: once; j_gene: TRBJ2-7; v_gene: TRBV10-1; len: 12; d_gene: -; CDR3nt: TGCGCCAGCAGTGAGTCCTTCTACGAGCAGTACTTC; CDR3aa: CASSESFYEQYF
abundance: -; j_gene: TRBJ2-4; v_gene: TRBV5-6; len: 14; d_gene: -; CDR3nt: TGTGCCAGCAGTTTTTCCCCCGCCGAGGACATTCAGTACTTC; CDR3aa: CASSFSPAEDIQYF
abundance: -; j_gene: TRBJ1-5; v_gene: TRBV19; len: 15; d_gene: TRBD1; CDR3nt: TGTGCCAGTAGTGACAGGGGTACGAGCAATCAGCCCCAGCATTTT; CDR3aa: CASSDRGTSNQPQHF
abundance: -; j_gene: TRBJ2-7; v_gene: TRBV5-1; len: 15; d_gene: -; CDR3nt: TGCGCCAGCAGCTTGGGACTGTCTTCCTCCTACGAGCAGTACTTC; CDR3aa: CASSLGLSSSYEQYF
abundance: -; j_gene: TRBJ2-1; v_gene: TRBV5-1; len: 16; d_gene: -; CDR3nt: TGCGCCAGCAGCGCAATAGCGACTTACACCTACAATGAGCAGTTCTTC; CDR3aa: CASSAIATYTYNEQFF
abundance: -; j_gene: TRBJ2-5; v_gene: TRBV5-8; len: 14; d_gene: TRBD2; CDR3nt: TGTGCCAGCACCCGGCTAGCGGGACGGGAGACCCAGTACTTC; CDR3aa: CASTRLAGRETQYF
abundance: -; j_gene: TRBJ2-5; v_gene: TRBV7-3; len: 13; d_gene: TRBD2; CDR3nt: TGTGCCAGCAGCGACTGGGGAGGGGAGACCCAGTACTTC; CDR3aa: CASSDWGGETQYF
abundance: -; j_gene: TRBJ2-3; v_gene: TRBV6-4; len: 14; d_gene: -; CDR3nt: TGTGCCAGCAGTGAGGTCGGTCTCGCAGATACGCAGTATTTT; CDR3aa: CASSEVGLADTQYF
abundance: -; j_gene: TRBJ1-4; v_gene: TRBV11-2; len: 17; d_gene: TRBD1; CDR3nt: TGTGCCAGCAGCCCTGGACAGGGGGCAAGAACTAATGAAAAACTGTTTTTT; CDR3aa: CASSPGQGARTNEKLFF
abundance: -; j_gene: TRBJ2-7; v_gene: TRBV4-2; len: 14; d_gene: -; CDR3nt: TGTGCCAGCAGCCAAGATCAGGAGAGGGACGAGCAGTACTTC; CDR3aa: CASSQDQERDEQYF
abundance: -; j_gene: TRBJ2-7; v_gene: TRBV27; len: 15; d_gene: TRBD1; CDR3nt: TGTGCCAGCAGAACGATCCGGGACAGAGCCTACGAGCAGTACTTC; CDR3aa: CASRTIRDRAYEQYF
abundance: -; j_gene: TRBJ2-1; v_gene: TRBV5-4; len: 15; d_gene: -; CDR3nt: TGTGCCAGCAGCTTGGGAATAGGGAATTACAATGAGCAGTTCTTC; CDR3aa: CASSLGIGNYNEQFF
abundance: -; j_gene: TRBJ1-5; v_gene: TRBV7-3; len: 15; d_gene: -; CDR3nt: TGTGCCAGCAGCTTAGTGATGGAAGGGGCTCAGCCCCAGCATTTT; CDR3aa: CASSLVMEGAQPQHF
abundance: -; j_gene: TRBJ2-2; v_gene: TRBV28; len: 15; d_gene: TRBD2; CDR3nt: TGTGCCAGCAGCTCGGGACTAGCGATGGCCGGGGAGCTGTTTTTT; CDR3aa: CASSSGLAMAGELFF
abundance: -; j_gene: TRBJ2-1; v_gene: TRBV15; len: 16; d_gene: -; CDR3nt: TGTGCCACCAGCAGAGATAGCGGCAAAGAGTACAATGAGCAGTTCTTC; CDR3aa: CATSRDSGKEYNEQFF